These 13 T cell receptor beta chains originate from one sample sequenced in a study of molecular identifiers for immune sequencing clone quantification. TCRdb itself ran the PCR reads through MiXCR, one entry per CDR3 protein. The data show some 320,000 distinct CDR3 sequences, roughly 23% seen once. Material: naive CD8+ T cells from blood, with Jurkat cell RNA spiked in. As to subset: FACS-sorted CD8+CD4-CCR7+CD45RA+ naive T cells. These TCRs come from a human donor in good health. Some libraries in this study had Jurkat cell RNA spiked in.

This clonotype was found many times. This chain connects TRBV7-2 to TRBJ2-7, with 9 bases fitting TRBD2. The CDR3 extends over 14 amino acids. Germline CDR1 SGHTA, CDR2 FQGNSA. Trimming took 5 bases from V and 5 from J; bases not matched to a gene: 7. The CDR3 coding sequence is TGTGCCAGCAGCCGCGGGGGGGCGATGAACGAGCAGTACTTC. It specifies CASSRGGAMNEQYF.

This clonotype came up a few times. The CDR3 nucleotides read TGTGCCAGCATGCCAGGACAGGCGTACGAGCAGTACTTC. Translated: CASMPGQAYEQYF. This rearrangement joins TRBV2 to TRBJ2-7; 7 bases fit TRBD1. The trim removed 7 bases at V and 4 bases at J, leaving 7 bases unmatched. This CDR3 region has 13 residues. Germline CDR1 and CDR2: SNHLY and FYNNEI. The full variable domain, rest sourced from reference TRBV2 and TRBJ2-7, is EPEVTQTPSHQVTQMGQEVILRCVPISNHLYFYWYRQILGQKVEFLVSFYNNEISEKSEIFDDQFSVERPDGSNFTLKIRSTKLEDSAMYFCASMPGQAYEQYFGPGTRLTVT.

In the case of this clonotype: With a much larger clone just one base away, this may be a read error. The chain is built from TRBV7-6 and TRBJ2-7; D gene unclear. Germline V gene sequence: CDR1 SGHVS, CDR2 FNYEAQ. V was cut by 8 bases and J by 6 bases, with 17 bases left in between. The CDR3 totals 13 residues. CDR3: CASGDSVQSEQYF. The DNA for the CDR3 is TGTGCCAGCGGCGATTCCGTACAAAGCGAGCAGTACTTC. The full variable domain, with the rest looked up from reference TRBV7-6 and TRBJ2-7, is GAGVSQSPRYKVTKRGQDVALRCDPISGHVSLYWYRQALGQGPEFLTYFNYEAQQDKSGLPNDRFSAERPEGSISTLTIQRTEQRDSAMYRCASGDSVQSEQYFGPGTRLTVT.

This clonotype has a count of ten or more. The chain carries TRBV5-5 and TRBJ1-2; D is perhaps TRBD1 (5 bases). Deletions cut 2 bases from V and 1 base from J, with 15 bases between. There are 16 residues in the CDR3. Germline CDR1 SGHKS, CDR2 YYEKEE (reference sequence). The CDR3 is CASSLSGLSINYGYTF. The CDR3 DNA reads TGTGCCAGCAGCTTATCAGGGTTAAGTATTAACTATGGCTACACCTTC.

In its sample, this clonotype was seen many times. The chain carries TRBV20-1 and TRBJ2-7, with D maybe TRBD2 (6 bases). CDR1 is DFQATT and CDR2 is SNEGSKA in the germline V gene (reference sequence). The V gene lost 0 bases and the J gene lost 3 bases, with 15 bases spanning the gap. This CDR3 region has 15 residues. CDR3 DNA sequence: TGCAGTGCTAGAGATGTTGCGGGACCGGACTACGAGCAGTACTTC. Amino acid sequence: CSARDVAGPDYEQYF.

The chain recombines TRBV4-3 with TRBJ2-2, with D possibly matching TRBD2 (6 bases). The CDR3 length is 17 residues. The ends were cut back, 1 base at V and 7 bases at J, with 19 bases in the middle. Germline V lookup: CDR1 LGHNA, CDR2 YSLEER. The CDR3 DNA is TGCGCCAGCAGCCAAGTTTTGGAGGGAGACGATGGCGGGGAGCTGTTTTTT. Amino acid sequence: CASSQVLEGDDGGELFF.

This clonotype was picked up a small number of times. The chain employs TRBV28 and TRBJ2-5, with 10 bases identical to TRBD2. The germline gives CDR1 MDHEN, CDR2 SYDVKM. With V trimmed by 2 bases and J by 4 bases, 4 bases remained unmatched. The length of the CDR3 is 15 residues. The CDR3 region is CASSLGASGRETQYF. For the CDR3, the DNA is TGTGCCAGCAGTTTAGGGGCTAGCGGGAGAGAGACCCAGTACTTC.

This clonotype occurred many times. The chain uses TRBV5-1 and TRBJ1-1; no clear D. The ends were cut back, 0 bases at V and 10 bases at J, with 16 bases in the middle. CDR1 and CDR2 (germline): SGHRS, YFSETQ. The CDR3 covers 14 residues. As DNA, the CDR3 is TGCGCCAGCAGCTTGGAGTCAGGCCCGGGAGGAGCTTTCTTT. Translation gives CASSLESGPGGAFF.

The sample holds many counts of this clonotype. The chain is built from TRBV7-6 and TRBJ2-1, with D possibly being TRBD1 (6 bases). From germline, CDR1 is SGHVS and CDR2 FNYEAQ. V was pared by 5 bases and J by 5 bases, with 22 bases between. The CDR3 covers 17 residues. CDR3 sequence reads: CASSTTPGGQFHNEQFF. DNA of the CDR3: TGTGCCAGCAGCACAACCCCCGGCGGACAGTTCCACAATGAGCAGTTCTTC.

This clonotype has ten or more counts. V and J are TRBV21-1 and TRBJ2-3; TRBD2, as called in the table, went unchecked against the DNA. TRBV21-1 is reported as a pseudogene. This CDR3 comprises 12 residues. CDR3 nucleotides: TGTGCCAGGACTAGCGGTTCAGATACGCAGTATTTT. The encoded protein is CARTSGSDTQYF.

Concerning this clonotype: The missing conserved phenylalanine or tryptophan at the end of this CDR3 makes a read error likely. V and J are TRBV20-1 and TRBJ2-7; TRBD1 matches 8 bases. The CDR3 totals 14 residues. Germline-derived CDR1 and CDR2 are DFQATT and SNEGSKA (reference sequence). The V and J ends lost 8 bases and 0 bases, in that order; junction bases with no gene match: 9. Here the CDR3 reads CSTQTGESSYEQYL. Here the CDR3 DNA reads TGCAGTACCCAGACAGGGGAAAGCTCCTACGAGCAGTACTTG.

This clonotype was counted many times. This chain joins TRBV28 and TRBJ1-1; D possibly corresponds to TRBD1 (5 bases). Per the germline V gene, CDR1 is MDHEN and CDR2 is SYDVKM. This CDR3 is 16 amino acids long. With 3 bases removed from V and 8 bases from J, the gap between germline ends came to 22 bases. The CDR3 protein is CASSLAVRGGRAEAFF. CDR3 nucleotide sequence: TGTGCCAGCAGTTTGGCGGTTAGGGGCGGGAGGGCCGAAGCTTTCTTT.

For this clonotype: A much bigger clone sits one base away, suggesting this may be a read error. CDR3 residues: CARSVSYEQYF. CDR3 in DNA: TGTGCCCGCAGTGTTTCCTACGAGCAGTACTTC. The rearrangement links TRBV25-1 to TRBJ2-7; D not resolved. CDR1 MGHDK and CDR2 SYGVNS come from the germline V gene. The CDR3 is 11 residues long.